These T cell receptor beta chains were read from a single sample in a study of shared clonotypes between healthy human individuals. Clones were sequenced by immunoSEQ multiplex PCR, and TCRdb holds only the in-frame ones, with some missing. The table includes about 1 million clones, around 82% detected once. The specimen was memory CD4+ T cells from PBMCs. The receptors shown here come from a man aged 18 to 30 in good health. Some clones in this sample may be carry-over from other donors' samples. Both conserved end residues are part of each CDR3. The D gene is left open where the match is weak. Expanded clones are given a class, and other clones once, few, many or no size at all.

-,TRBJ2-7,TRBV7-2,17,-,CASSLGLMWGESYEQYF,TGTGCCAGCAGCCTGGGATTAATGTGGGGGGAATCCTACGAGCAGTACTTC
few,TRBJ1-5,TRBV29-1,13,-,CSVVGRVGQPQHF,TGCAGCGTTGTAGGCAGGGTTGGCCAGCCCCAGCATTTT
few,TRBJ1-1,TRBV6-5,14,-,CASRMGLQDTEAFF,TGTGCCAGCAGGATGGGTCTGCAGGACACTGAAGCTTTCTTT
-,TRBJ2-1,TRBV5-4,14,TRBD1,CASSWTGVLNEQFF,TGTGCCAGCAGCTGGACAGGGGTTCTCAATGAGCAGTTCTTC
-,TRBJ1-2,TRBV25-1,18,-,CASSEFSGRAEGHYGYTF,TGTGCCAGCAGTGAATTTTCGGGCAGAGCGGAGGGTCACTATGGCTACACCTTC
-,TRBJ2-5,TRBV9,15,TRBD1,CASSATTGVGETQYF,TGTGCCAGCAGCGCGACGACAGGGGTAGGGGAGACCCAGTACTTC
once,TRBJ1-4,TRBV4-1,16,-,CASSLQREATNEKLFF,TGCGCCAGCAGCCTCCAGAGGGAAGCAACTAATGAAAAACTGTTTTTT
-,TRBJ1-3,TRBV9,15,TRBD1,CASSARTGSGNTIYF,TGTGCCAGCAGCGCCCGGACAGGGTCGGGAAACACCATATATTTT
few,TRBJ1-1,TRBV14,13,-,CASSQEAGTTAFF,TGTGCCAGCAGCCAAGAGGCAGGAACCACGGCTTTCTTT
-,TRBJ2-2,TRBV4-1,17,-,CASSQGRSGTNTGELFF,TGCGCCAGCAGCCAAGGCCGCAGCGGAACGAACACCGGGGAGCTGTTTTTT
-,TRBJ1-2,TRBV15,14,TRBD1,CATSWDRGRGGYTF,TGTGCCACCAGCTGGGACAGGGGGCGAGGTGGCTACACCTTC
-,TRBJ2-2,TRBV10-1,14,-,CASSEQRSTGELFF,TGCGCCAGCAGTGAGCAAAGGAGCACCGGGGAGCTGTTTTTT
-,TRBJ2-3,TRBV4-1,16,TRBD2,CASSRGRSGGTDTQYF,TGCGCCAGCAGCCGAGGTAGATCGGGAGGTACAGATACGCAGTATTTT
-,TRBJ2-2,TRBV5-1,16,TRBD2,CASSIIAGVGTGELFF,TGCGCCAGCAGCATAATAGCGGGAGTGGGCACCGGGGAGCTGTTTTTT
once,TRBJ2-6,TRBV7-2,16,-,CASSPFYNSGANVLTF,TGTGCCAGCAGCCCCTTCTATAACTCTGGGGCCAACGTCCTGACTTTC
-,TRBJ2-3,TRBV5-1,14,TRBD1,CASSPGQREDTQYF,TGCGCCAGCAGCCCGGGACAGAGGGAAGATACGCAGTATTTT
-,TRBJ2-3,TRBV4-2,18,TRBD2,CASSQREGWYEDTDTQYF,TGTGCCAGCAGCCAGCGGGAGGGCTGGTACGAGGACACAGATACGCAGTATTTT
-,TRBJ1-2,TRBV6-1,13,-,CASSDSAGYGYTF,TGTGCCAGCAGTGACTCGGCGGGATATGGCTACACCTTC
-,TRBJ2-1,TRBV11-3,15,-,CASSLGGGAVDEQFF,TGTGCCAGCAGCTTAGGGGGCGGGGCGGTTGATGAGCAGTTCTTC
-,TRBJ1-2,TRBV4-1,15,TRBD1,CASSLGQGAWRGYTF,TGCGCCAGCAGCCTCGGACAGGGGGCATGGAGGGGCTACACCTTC
once,TRBJ2-5,TRBV6-6,14,TRBD1,CASSLGGRAETQYF,TGTGCCAGCAGTTTAGGGGGCCGGGCGGAGACCCAGTACTTC
-,TRBJ2-3,TRBV7-6,13,TRBD1,CASSTLQGVTQYF,TGTGCCAGCAGCACCCTACAGGGGGTTACGCAGTATTTT
-,TRBJ1-1,TRBV10-3,15,-,CAISESAGTRDEAFF,TGTGCCATCAGTGAGTCGGCAGGGACGAGGGATGAAGCTTTCTTT
-,TRBJ1-4,TRBV28,16,-,CASSSPGTPFREKLFF,TGTGCCAGCAGCTCTCCCGGGACACCTTTTAGAGAAAAACTGTTTTTT
-,TRBJ1-5,TRBV27,13,-,CASAPYSNQPQHF,TGTGCCAGTGCCCCGTATAGCAATCAGCCCCAGCATTTT
-,TRBJ1-4,TRBV4-3,15,TRBD1,CASSQTGGTNEKLFF,TGCGCCAGCAGCCAGACAGGGGGAACTAATGAAAAACTGTTTTTT
-,TRBJ2-1,TRBV19,12,-,CASGTFYNEQFF,TGTGCCAGTGGGACTTTTTACAATGAGCAGTTCTTC
-,TRBJ2-1,TRBV18,17,TRBD2,CASSPTLTGLASNEQFF,TGTGCCAGCTCACCAACACTCACGGGACTAGCCTCCAATGAGCAGTTCTTC
-,TRBJ2-5,TRBV6-5,16,TRBD1,CASSFQPGQGPETQYF,TGTGCCAGCAGTTTCCAACCGGGACAGGGGCCGGAGACCCAGTACTTC
-,TRBJ1-5,TRBV29-1,12,-,CSVDGGSGPQHF,TGCAGCGTTGACGGCGGTTCCGGGCCCCAGCATTTT
-,TRBJ1-2,TRBV11-2,13,-,CASSLDPGRGYTF,TGTGCCAGCAGCTTAGACCCAGGGCGCGGCTACACCTTC
-,TRBJ1-1,TRBV7-2,13,-,CASSLGQGWEAFF,TGTGCCAGCAGCTTAGGGCAGGGATGGGAAGCTTTCTTT
-,TRBJ1-2,TRBV28,15,-,CASSTQVLINYGYTF,TGTGCCAGCAGTACCCAGGTTTTGATTAACTATGGCTACACCTTC
-,TRBJ2-1,TRBV5-1,14,-,CASSPGSAYNEQFF,TGCGCCAGCAGCCCAGGATCCGCTTACAATGAGCAGTTCTTC
-,TRBJ1-4,TRBV5-4,14,-,CASSGGTSNEKLFF,TGTGCCAGCAGCGGCGGGACGTCTAATGAAAAACTGTTTTTT
-,TRBJ2-5,TRBV5-1,16,-,CASSLGARGAEETQYF,TGCGCCAGCAGCTTGGGGGCACGAGGGGCCGAGGAGACCCAGTACTTC
-,TRBJ2-1,TRBV28,17,-,CASSHPLGGPNYNEQFF,TGTGCCAGCAGTCATCCCCTCGGGGGGCCCAACTACAATGAGCAGTTCTTC
-,TRBJ1-1,TRBV2,15,-,CASSVGTLKNTEAFF,TGTGCCAGCAGCGTTGGAACCCTCAAGAACACTGAAGCTTTCTTT
-,TRBJ1-1,TRBV19,15,-,CASSRYIQPNTEAFF,TGTGCCAGTAGCAGATATATACAACCGAACACTGAAGCTTTCTTT
-,TRBJ1-1,TRBV28,16,-,CASSPWGSSFNTEAFF,TGTGCCAGCAGTCCCTGGGGCAGCTCTTTTAACACTGAAGCTTTCTTT
-,TRBJ2-7,TRBV28,14,-,CASRTPLMPAEQYF,TGTGCCAGCAGGACCCCTCTAATGCCGGCCGAGCAGTACTTC
few,TRBJ2-1,TRBV7-3,15,-,CASSLEGSSYNEQFF,TGTGCCAGCAGCTTAGAGGGGAGCTCCTACAATGAGCAGTTCTTC
-,TRBJ2-1,TRBV5-1,17,TRBD2,CASGLNPRASGSQEQFF,TGCGCCAGCGGCTTAAACCCAAGGGCTAGCGGGAGCCAGGAGCAGTTCTTC
few,TRBJ1-1,TRBV20-1,10,-,CSAWTAEAFF,TGCAGTGCTTGGACTGCTGAAGCTTTCTTT
-,TRBJ2-2,TRBV2,13,-,CASSGQYTGELFF,TGTGCCAGCAGTGGACAGTACACCGGGGAGCTGTTTTTT
-,TRBJ1-1,TRBV28,11,-,CASSLYTEAFF,TGTGCCAGCAGTTTGTACACTGAGGCTTTCTTT
-,TRBJ2-3,TRBV29-1,13,-,CSVERGGTDTQYF,TGCAGCGTTGAACGAGGGGGCACAGATACGCAGTATTTT
-,TRBJ1-3,TRBV2,15,-,CASSETGVRGNTIYF,TGTGCCAGCAGTGAAACCGGGGTCCGAGGAAACACCATATATTTT
-,TRBJ2-2,TRBV5-1,15,-,CASRLGYAGTGELFF,TGCGCCAGCAGATTGGGGTACGCCGGCACCGGGGAGCTGTTTTTT
-,TRBJ2-5,TRBV7-3,14,-,CASREDGQQETQYF,TGTGCCAGCAGAGAGGACGGCCAGCAAGAGACCCAGTACTTC
-,TRBJ2-2,TRBV19,14,TRBD2,CASSREGNTGELFF,TGTGCCAGTAGTAGGGAGGGGAACACCGGGGAGCTGTTTTTT
-,TRBJ2-5,TRBV5-1,14,-,CASIPDSGVKTQYF,TGCGCCAGCATCCCTGACAGTGGGGTAAAGACCCAGTACTTC
-,TRBJ2-2,TRBV15,14,-,CATSTTGATGELFF,TGTGCCACCAGCACGACCGGGGCCACCGGGGAGCTGTTTTTT